Included here is one T cell receptor beta chain sequence, with context. What it binds is unknown. The sample comes from a study of shared clonotypes between healthy human individuals. Study results and caveats: A handful of donors shared 5% to 5.5% of their naive CD4 clonotypes.

Profiling relied on immunoSEQ multiplex PCR, and the TCRdb table lists in-frame clones only, not all of them. Of millions of clones in the sample, approximately 94% were seen once. This TCR was recovered from a man in his late teens or twenties in good health. Input material: naive CD4+ T cells sorted from blood. The subset is: CD45RA+ positively selected.

The CDR3 DNA follows: TGTGCCAGCATTTTCCAGGGACTCGCAGATACGCAGTATTTT. It specifies CASIFQGLADTQYF. The J gene is TRBJ2-3, the V gene TRBV2; the D gene is possibly TRBD2 (6 bases). V dropped 7 bases and J dropped 4 bases, with 15 bases sitting between them. CDR3 length: 14 amino acids. Germline CDR1 and CDR2: SNHLY and FYNNEI.